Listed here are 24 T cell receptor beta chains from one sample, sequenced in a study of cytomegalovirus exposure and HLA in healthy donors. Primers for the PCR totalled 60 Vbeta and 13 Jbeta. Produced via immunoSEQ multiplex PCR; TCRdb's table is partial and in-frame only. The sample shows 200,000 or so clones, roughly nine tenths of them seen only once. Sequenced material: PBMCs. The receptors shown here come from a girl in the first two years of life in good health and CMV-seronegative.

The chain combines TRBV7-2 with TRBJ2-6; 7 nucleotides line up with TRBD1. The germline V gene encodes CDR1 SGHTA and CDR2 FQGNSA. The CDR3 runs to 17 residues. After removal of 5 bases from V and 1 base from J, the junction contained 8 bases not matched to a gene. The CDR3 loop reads CASSHGTAVSGANVLTF. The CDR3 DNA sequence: TGTGCCAGCAGCCACGGGACAGCAGTATCTGGGGCCAACGTCCTGACTTTC.

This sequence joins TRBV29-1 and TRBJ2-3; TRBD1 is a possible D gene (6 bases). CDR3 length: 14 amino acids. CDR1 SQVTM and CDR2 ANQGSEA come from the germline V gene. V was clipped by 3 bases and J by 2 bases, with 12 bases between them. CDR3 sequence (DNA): TGCAGCGTTGACGCAGGGGCCAACACAGATACGCAGTATTTT. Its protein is CSVDAGANTDTQYF.

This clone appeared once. The CDR3 loop is CASSFPRAYNEQFF. CDR3 nucleotide sequence: TGTGCCAGCAGCTTCCCCCGCGCCTACAATGAGCAGTTCTTC. V gene TRBV13 combines with J gene TRBJ2-1; D is undetermined. CDR1 is PRHDT, CDR2 FYEKMQ, per germline (reference sequence). This CDR3 is built from 14 residues. Trimming shortened V by 3 bases and J by 2 bases, and 8 bases separated the two germline ends.

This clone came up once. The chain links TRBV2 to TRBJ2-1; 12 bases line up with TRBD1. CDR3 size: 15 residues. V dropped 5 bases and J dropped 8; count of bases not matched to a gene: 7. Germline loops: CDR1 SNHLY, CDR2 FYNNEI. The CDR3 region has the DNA TGTGCCAGCAGTCCCGGGACAGGGGGCTTCTATGAGCAGTTCTTC. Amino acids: CASSPGTGGFYEQFF.

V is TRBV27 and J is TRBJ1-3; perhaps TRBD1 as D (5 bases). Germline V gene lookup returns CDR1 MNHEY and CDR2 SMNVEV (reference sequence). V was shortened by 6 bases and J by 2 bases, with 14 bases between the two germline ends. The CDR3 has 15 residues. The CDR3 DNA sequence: TGTGCCAGCAGCTCCTCCAGGGTGCCTGGAAACACCATATATTTT. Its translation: CASSSSRVPGNTIYF.

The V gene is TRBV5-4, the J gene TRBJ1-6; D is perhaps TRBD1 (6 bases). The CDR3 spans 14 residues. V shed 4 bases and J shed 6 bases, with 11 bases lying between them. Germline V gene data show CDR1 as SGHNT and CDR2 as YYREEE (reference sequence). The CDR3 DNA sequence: TGTGCCAGCAGCCAAGGACAGTCTAATTCACCCCTCCACTTT. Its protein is CASSQGQSNSPLHF.

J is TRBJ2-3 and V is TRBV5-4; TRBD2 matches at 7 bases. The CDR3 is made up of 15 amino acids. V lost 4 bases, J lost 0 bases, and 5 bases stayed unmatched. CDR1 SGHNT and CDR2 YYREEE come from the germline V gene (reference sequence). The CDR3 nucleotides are TGTGCCAGCAGCGACCCGCGGGGGAGCACAGATACGCAGTATTTT. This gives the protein CASSDPRGSTDTQYF. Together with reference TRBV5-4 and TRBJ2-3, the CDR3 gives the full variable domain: ETGVTQSPTHLIKTRGQQVTLRCSSQSGHNTVSWYQQALGQGPQFIFQYYREEENGRGNFPPRFSGLQFPNYSSELNVNALELDDSALYLCASSDPRGSTDTQYFGPGTRLTVL.

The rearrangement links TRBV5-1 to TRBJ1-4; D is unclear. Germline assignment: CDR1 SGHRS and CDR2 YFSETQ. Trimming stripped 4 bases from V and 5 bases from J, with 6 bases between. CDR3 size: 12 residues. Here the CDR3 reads CASSGLNEKLFF. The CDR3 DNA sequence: TGCGCCAGCAGCGGGCTAAATGAAAAACTGTTTTTT.

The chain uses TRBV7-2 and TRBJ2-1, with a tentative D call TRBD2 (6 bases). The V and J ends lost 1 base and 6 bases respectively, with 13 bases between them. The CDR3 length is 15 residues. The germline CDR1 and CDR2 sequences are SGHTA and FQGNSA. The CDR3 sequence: CASSLGLGTANEQFF. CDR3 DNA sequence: TGTGCCAGCAGCTTAGGATTGGGGACTGCCAATGAGCAGTTCTTC.

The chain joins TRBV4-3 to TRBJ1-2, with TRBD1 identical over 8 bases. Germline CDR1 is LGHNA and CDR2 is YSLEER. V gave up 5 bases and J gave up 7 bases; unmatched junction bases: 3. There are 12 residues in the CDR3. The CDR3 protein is CASSVQGAGYTF. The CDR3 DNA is TGCGCCAGCAGCGTGCAGGGGGCTGGCTACACCTTC.

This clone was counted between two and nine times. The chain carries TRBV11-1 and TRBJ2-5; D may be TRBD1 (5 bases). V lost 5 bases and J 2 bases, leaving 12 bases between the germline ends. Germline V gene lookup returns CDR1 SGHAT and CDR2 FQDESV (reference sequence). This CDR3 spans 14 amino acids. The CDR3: CASSRGALQETQYF. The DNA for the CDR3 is TGTGCCAGCAGCCGTGGGGCCCTTCAAGAGACCCAGTACTTC.

The CDR3 nucleotides read TGTGCCAGCGGCAGGGGAGACATTCAGTACTTC. The encoded protein is CASGRGDIQYF. The V and J genes are TRBV6-1 and TRBJ2-4; TRBD1 might be the D (6 bases). Germline loops: CDR1 MNHNS, CDR2 SASEGT. The length of the CDR3 is 11 residues. The germline V and J ends were trimmed by 8 bases and 8 bases, with 10 bases remaining between them.

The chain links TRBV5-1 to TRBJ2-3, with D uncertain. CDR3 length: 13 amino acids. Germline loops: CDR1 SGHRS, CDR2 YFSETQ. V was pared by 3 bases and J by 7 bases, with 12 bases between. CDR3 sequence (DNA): TGCGCCAGCAGCTCCTATGAAGCCCATACGCAGTATTTT. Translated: CASSSYEAHTQYF.

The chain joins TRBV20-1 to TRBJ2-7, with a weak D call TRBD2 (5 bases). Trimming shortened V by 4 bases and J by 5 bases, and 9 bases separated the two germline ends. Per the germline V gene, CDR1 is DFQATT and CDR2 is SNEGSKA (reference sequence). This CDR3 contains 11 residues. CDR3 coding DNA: TGCAGTGCTACGGGGAAGAACGAGCAGTACTTC. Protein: CSATGKNEQYF.

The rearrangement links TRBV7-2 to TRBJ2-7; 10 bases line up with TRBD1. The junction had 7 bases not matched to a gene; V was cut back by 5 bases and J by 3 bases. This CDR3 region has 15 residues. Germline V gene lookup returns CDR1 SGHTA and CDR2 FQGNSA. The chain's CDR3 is CASSARDRGFYEQYF. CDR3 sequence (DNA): TGTGCCAGCAGCGCCCGGGACAGGGGATTCTACGAGCAGTACTTC. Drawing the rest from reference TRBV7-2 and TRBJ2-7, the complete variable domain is GAGVSQSPSNKVTEKGKDVELRCDPISGHTALYWYRQSLGQGLEFLIYFQGNSAPDKSGLPSDRFSAERTGGSVSTLTIQRTQQEDSAVYLCASSARDRGFYEQYFGPGTRLTVT.

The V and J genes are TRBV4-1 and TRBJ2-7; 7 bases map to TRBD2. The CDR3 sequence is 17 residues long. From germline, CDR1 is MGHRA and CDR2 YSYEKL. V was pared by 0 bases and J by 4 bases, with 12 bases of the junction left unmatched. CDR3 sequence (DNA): TGCGCCAGCAGCCAAGAAAGGGGAGGGGCTAGCGGATACGAGCAGTACTTC. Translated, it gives CASSQERGGASGYEQYF.

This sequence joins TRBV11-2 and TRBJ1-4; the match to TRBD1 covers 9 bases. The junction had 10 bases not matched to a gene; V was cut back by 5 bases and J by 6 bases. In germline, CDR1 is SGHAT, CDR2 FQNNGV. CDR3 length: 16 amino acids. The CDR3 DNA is TGTGCCAGCAGCCCAATACAGGGGGCATTATATGAAAAACTGTTTTTT. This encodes CASSPIQGALYEKLFF.

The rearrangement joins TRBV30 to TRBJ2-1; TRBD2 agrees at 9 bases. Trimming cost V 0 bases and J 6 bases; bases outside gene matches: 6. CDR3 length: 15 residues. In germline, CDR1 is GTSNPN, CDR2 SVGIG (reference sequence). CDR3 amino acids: CAWSVPLAGPNEQFF. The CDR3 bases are TGTGCCTGGAGTGTACCACTAGCGGGCCCCAATGAGCAGTTCTTC.

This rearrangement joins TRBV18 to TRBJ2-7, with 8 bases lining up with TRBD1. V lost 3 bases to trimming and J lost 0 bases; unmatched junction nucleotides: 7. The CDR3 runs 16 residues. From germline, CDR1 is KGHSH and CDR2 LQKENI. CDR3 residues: CASSPGTGYSSYEQYF. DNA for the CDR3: TGTGCCAGCTCACCCGGGACAGGCTATTCCTCCTACGAGCAGTACTTC.

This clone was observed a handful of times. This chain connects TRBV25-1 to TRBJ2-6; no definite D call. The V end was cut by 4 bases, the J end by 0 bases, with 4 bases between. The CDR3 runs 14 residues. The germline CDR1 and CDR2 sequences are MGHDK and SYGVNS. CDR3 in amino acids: CASSGSSGANVLTF. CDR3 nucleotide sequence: TGTGCCAGCAGTGGGAGCTCTGGGGCCAACGTCCTGACTTTC.

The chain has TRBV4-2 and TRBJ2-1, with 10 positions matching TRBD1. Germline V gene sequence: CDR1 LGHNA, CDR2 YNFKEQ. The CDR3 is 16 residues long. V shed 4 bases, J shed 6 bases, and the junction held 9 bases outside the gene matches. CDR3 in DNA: TGTGCCAGCAGCCCAGAGGGCGGGACAGGGGTCAATGAGCAGTTCTTC. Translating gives CASSPEGGTGVNEQFF.

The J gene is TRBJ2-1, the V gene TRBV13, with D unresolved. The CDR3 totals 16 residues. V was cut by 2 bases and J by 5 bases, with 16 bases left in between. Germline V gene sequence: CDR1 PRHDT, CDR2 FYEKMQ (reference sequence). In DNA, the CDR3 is TGTGCCAGCAGCTTATTGCTGCGAAGAGAGGACAATGAGCAGTTCTTC. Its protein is CASSLLLRREDNEQFF.

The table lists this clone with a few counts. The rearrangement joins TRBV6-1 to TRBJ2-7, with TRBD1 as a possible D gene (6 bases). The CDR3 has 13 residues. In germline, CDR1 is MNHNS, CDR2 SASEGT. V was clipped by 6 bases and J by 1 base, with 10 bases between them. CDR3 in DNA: TGTGCCAGCAGCCTCGGACAGTCCTACGAGCAGTACTTC. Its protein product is CASSLGQSYEQYF.

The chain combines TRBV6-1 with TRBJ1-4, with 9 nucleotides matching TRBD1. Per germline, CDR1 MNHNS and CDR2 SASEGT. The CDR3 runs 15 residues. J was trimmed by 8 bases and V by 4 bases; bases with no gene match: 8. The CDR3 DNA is TGTGCCAGCAGTGCCTCCGGGACAGGGCGAGAAAAACTGTTTTTT. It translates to CASSASGTGREKLFF.